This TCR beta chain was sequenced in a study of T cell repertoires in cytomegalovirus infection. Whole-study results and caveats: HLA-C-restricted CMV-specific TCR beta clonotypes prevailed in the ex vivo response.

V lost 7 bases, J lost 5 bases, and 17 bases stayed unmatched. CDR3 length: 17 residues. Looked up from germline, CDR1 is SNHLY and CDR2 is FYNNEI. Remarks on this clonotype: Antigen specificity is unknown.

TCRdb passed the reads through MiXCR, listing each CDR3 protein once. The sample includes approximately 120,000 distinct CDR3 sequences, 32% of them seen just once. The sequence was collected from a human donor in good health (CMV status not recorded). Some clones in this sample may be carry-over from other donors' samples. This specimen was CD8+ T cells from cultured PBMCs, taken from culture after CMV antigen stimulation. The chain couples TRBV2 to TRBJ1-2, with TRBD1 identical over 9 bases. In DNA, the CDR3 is TGTGCCAGCACCGATACTTTTTACGGGACAGGGCGTTATGGCTACACCTTC. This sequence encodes CASTDTFYGTGRYGYTF.